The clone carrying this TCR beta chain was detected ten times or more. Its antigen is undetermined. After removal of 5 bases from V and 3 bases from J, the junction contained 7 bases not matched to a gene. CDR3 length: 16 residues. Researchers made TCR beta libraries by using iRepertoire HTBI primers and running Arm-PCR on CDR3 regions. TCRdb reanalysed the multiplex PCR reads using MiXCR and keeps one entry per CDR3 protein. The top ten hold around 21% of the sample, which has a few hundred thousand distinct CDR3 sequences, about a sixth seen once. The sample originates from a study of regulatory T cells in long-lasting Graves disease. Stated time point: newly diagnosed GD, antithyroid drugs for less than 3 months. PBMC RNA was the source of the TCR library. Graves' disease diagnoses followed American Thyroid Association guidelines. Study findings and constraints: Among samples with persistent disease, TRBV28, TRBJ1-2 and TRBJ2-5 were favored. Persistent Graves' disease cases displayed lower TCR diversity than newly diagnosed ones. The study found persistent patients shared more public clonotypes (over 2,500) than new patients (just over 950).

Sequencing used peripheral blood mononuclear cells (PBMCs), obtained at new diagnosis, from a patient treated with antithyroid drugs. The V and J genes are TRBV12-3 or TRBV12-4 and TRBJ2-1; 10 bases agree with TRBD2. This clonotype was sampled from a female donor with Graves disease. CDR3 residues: CASSPNQREGYNEQFF. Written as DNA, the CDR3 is TGTGCCAGCAGTCCCAACCAGCGGGAGGGCTACAATGAGCAGTTCTTC.